Listed below are T cell receptor beta chains from one sample, sequenced in a study of beta chain features in type 1 diabetes. Assay: immunoSEQ multiplex PCR; the TCRdb copy retains only in-frame clones and omits some. The table lists over 600,000 clones, 9.5% to 15% of them singletons. Sequencing was performed on naive CD4+ T cells from blood. Receptor source: a man aged 30 to 39 with type 1 diabetes. The CDR3 runs from the conserved cysteine through the conserved F or W. D genes are given only for firm matches. Expanded clones are given a class, and other clones once, few, many or no size at all.

v_call	clone_size	cdr3_length	d_call	j_call	cdr3_nt	cdr3_aa
TRBV7-7	NA	17	NA	TRBJ2-2	TGTGCTAGCAGCTTACGGGGGCTAGCCCAAGGCACCGGGGAGCTGTTTTTT	CASSLRGLAQGTGELFF
TRBV11-2	NA	12	NA	TRBJ2-5	TGTGCCAGCAGTCCGGCGGGAGAGACCCAGTACTTC	CASSPAGETQYF
TRBV9	NA	13	NA	TRBJ2-3	TGTGCCAGCAGCCCCCGGGAGACAGATACGCAGTATTTT	CASSPRETDTQYF
TRBV7-9	NA	13	TRBD1	TRBJ1-2	TGTGCCAGCAACGGACAGGATAACTATGGCTACACCTTC	CASNGQDNYGYTF
TRBV5-1	few	14	NA	TRBJ2-5	TGCGCCAGCAGCTTGGTGCAGGGAATTGGTTTCCAGTACTTC	CASSLVQGIGFQYF
TRBV9	NA	12	NA	TRBJ1-4	TGTGCCAGCAGCTCTTATGGGGACGTACTGTTTTTT	CASSSYGDVLFF
TRBV4-3	NA	13	NA	TRBJ2-3	TGCGCCAGTAGCCGCGATTTACCAGATACGCAGTATTTT	CASSRDLPDTQYF
TRBV6-5	few	14	NA	TRBJ2-6	TGTGCCAGCAGTTTTAACTCTGGGGCCAACGTCCTGACTTTC	CASSFNSGANVLTF
TRBV10-3	NA	14	NA	TRBJ2-4	TGTGCCATCAGGGCCGGGCAGGACGGAAACATTCAGTACTTC	CAIRAGQDGNIQYF
TRBV2	NA	14	NA	TRBJ2-5	TGTGCCAGCAGTGTCGCCCAGGGGGGTGAGACCCAGTACTTC	CASSVAQGGETQYF
TRBV7-2	few	15	NA	TRBJ2-3	TGTGCCAGCAGCTTAGAAGGAGGCCCGGCAAATACGCAGTATTTT	CASSLEGGPANTQYF
TRBV11-1	NA	13	NA	TRBJ2-1	TGTGCCAGCAGCTCACCGGGCCCAGAGAAGCAGTTCTTC	CASSSPGPEKQFF
TRBV6-1	NA	17	TRBD1	TRBJ2-1	TGTGCCAGCACTGACCCCCCGGGACAGGGTGGTCTCAATGAGCAGTTCTTC	CASTDPPGQGGLNEQFF
TRBV5-4	many	13	NA	TRBJ1-5	TGTGCCAGCAGCTTGGACAGCAATCAGCCCCAGCATTTT	CASSLDSNQPQHF
TRBV9	few	16	TRBD1	TRBJ2-7	TGTGCCAGCAGCGTAGTGGGGAACAGGGGCACCTACGAGCAGTACTTC	CASSVVGNRGTYEQYF
TRBV18	NA	15	TRBD2	TRBJ2-3	TGTGCCAGCTCCGTAGCGGGGGCCTCCACAGATACGCAGTATTTT	CASSVAGASTDTQYF
TRBV9	NA	15	NA	TRBJ1-2	TGTGCCAGCAGTTCCCTCGAGAGGACCGGCTATGGCTACACCTTC	CASSSLERTGYGYTF
TRBV4-2	few	14	NA	TRBJ2-3	TGTGCCAGCAGCCGTGGCGGGAGCACAGATACGCAGTATTTT	CASSRGGSTDTQYF
TRBV29-1	few	12	TRBD1	TRBJ1-2	TGCAGCGTCCGACAGGGGAGCTATGGCTACACCTTC	CSVRQGSYGYTF
TRBV5-1	NA	16	TRBD2	TRBJ2-2	TGCGCCAGCAGCCCTGGGACTAGCGGACACACCGGGGAGCTGTTTTTT	CASSPGTSGHTGELFF
TRBV28	NA	14	NA	TRBJ2-1	TGTGCCAGCAGTTTCGACGGGGCTTGGAATGAGCAGTTCTTC	CASSFDGAWNEQFF
TRBV18	few	17	NA	TRBJ2-3	TGTGCCAGCTCACCACGTCGGAATTCGAGGGCCGCAGATACGCAGTATTTT	CASSPRRNSRAADTQYF
TRBV4-3	few	15	NA	TRBJ1-4	TGCGCCAGCAGCCATCCCCAGGGAGGGATTGAAAAACTGTTTTTT	CASSHPQGGIEKLFF
TRBV2	NA	16	TRBD1	TRBJ1-3	TGTGCCAGCAGCGACCCGGGACAGGGAGATGGAAACACCATATATTTT	CASSDPGQGDGNTIYF
TRBV6-6	few	14	NA	TRBJ1-2	TGTGCCAGCAGTAACGCACGGGACGGCTATGGCTACACCTTC	CASSNARDGYGYTF
TRBV19	NA	16	NA	TRBJ2-2	TGTGCCAGTAGTATAGTCTACAGGCAGAACACCGGGGAGCTGTTTTTT	CASSIVYRQNTGELFF
TRBV7-2	NA	15	NA	TRBJ2-7	TGTGCCAGCAGCCCCATTGAGGGAATAGGCTACGAGCAGTACTTC	CASSPIEGIGYEQYF
TRBV2	few	14	TRBD1	TRBJ1-4	TGTGCCAGCACCTATGACAGGGGAGGTGAAAAACTGTTTTTT	CASTYDRGGEKLFF
TRBV9	NA	12	NA	TRBJ1-6	TGTGCCAGCAGCTCCCGGAATTCACCCCTCCACTTT	CASSSRNSPLHF
TRBV5-4	few	14	NA	TRBJ1-2	TGTGCCAGCAGCACACCGGGGACCAACTATGGCTACACCTTC	CASSTPGTNYGYTF
TRBV9	NA	13	NA	TRBJ1-2	TGTGCCAGCAGCGAGGGGGTAACTTATGGCTACACCTTC	CASSEGVTYGYTF
TRBV19	NA	14	NA	TRBJ1-1	TGTGCCAGTAGTATCGGCGGCCCCAACTTTGAAGCTTTCTTT	CASSIGGPNFEAFF
TRBV2	few	11	NA	TRBJ2-3	TGTGCCAGCAGTTCTCTCGATACGCAGTATTTT	CASSSLDTQYF
TRBV7-9	NA	14	TRBD1	TRBJ1-1	TGTGCCAGCAGCCTCTCGACAGGGGTTGGTGAAGCTTTCTTT	CASSLSTGVGEAFF
TRBV11-2	few	16	TRBD2	TRBJ2-3	TGTGCCAGCAGCTTAGATGGGACTAGCATCGCAGATACGCAGTATTTT	CASSLDGTSIADTQYF
TRBV18	NA	14	TRBD2	TRBJ2-7	TGTGCCAGCTCACCGGGACTAGCGGACTACGAGCAGTACTTC	CASSPGLADYEQYF
TRBV18	NA	15	NA	TRBJ1-6	TGTGCCAGCTCACCACTGAGCTCCTATAATTCACCCCTCCACTTT	CASSPLSSYNSPLHF
TRBV7-2	NA	13	NA	TRBJ2-7	TGTGCCAGCAGCTTAGCGGGGGGAAGCGAGCAGTACTTC	CASSLAGGSEQYF
TRBV15	NA	15	NA	TRBJ2-5	TGTGCCACCAGCAGAGATAAATCCATGGGAGAGACCCAGTACTTC	CATSRDKSMGETQYF
TRBV10-3	many	11	NA	TRBJ2-1	TGTGCCATCAGAGGGTACAATGAGCAGTTCTTC	CAIRGYNEQFF
TRBV4-2	few	14	NA	TRBJ1-2	TGTGCCAGCAGCCAAGTTTCTGGGTATGAAGGCTACACCTTC	CASSQVSGYEGYTF
TRBV2	NA	15	TRBD1	TRBJ1-6	TGTGCCAGCAGTCCTACAGGGGAAGATATTTCACCCCTCCACTTT	CASSPTGEDISPLHF
TRBV7-3	NA	15	NA	TRBJ1-6	TGTGCCAGCAGCTTAAACCCAGGGGCGGACGCACCCCTCCACTTT	CASSLNPGADAPLHF
TRBV14	few	13	NA	TRBJ1-2	TGTGCCAGCAGCCAAGATGTAGGGTATGGCTACACCTTC	CASSQDVGYGYTF
TRBV7-2	few	15	NA	TRBJ1-1	TGTGCCAGCAGCTTAGCGCTACAGGGCTCCTCTGAAGCTTTCTTT	CASSLALQGSSEAFF